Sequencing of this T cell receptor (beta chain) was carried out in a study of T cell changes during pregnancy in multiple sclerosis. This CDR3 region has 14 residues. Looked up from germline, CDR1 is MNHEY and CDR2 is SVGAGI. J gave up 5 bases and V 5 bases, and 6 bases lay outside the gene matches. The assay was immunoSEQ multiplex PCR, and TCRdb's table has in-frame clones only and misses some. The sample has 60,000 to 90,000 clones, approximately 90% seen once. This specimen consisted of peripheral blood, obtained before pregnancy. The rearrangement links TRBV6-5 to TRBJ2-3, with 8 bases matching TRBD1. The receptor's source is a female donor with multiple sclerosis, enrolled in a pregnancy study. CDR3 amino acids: CASSLGQGGDTQYF. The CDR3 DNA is TGTGCCAGCAGTCTTGGACAGGGAGGAGATACGCAGTATTTT.